This TCR beta chain was sequenced in a study of blood T cells in healthy people across ages. CDR1 and CDR2 (germline): LNHNV, YYDKDF (reference sequence). Deletions cut 10 bases from V and 3 bases from J, with 19 bases between. CDR3 length: 15 amino acids. Together with a sample-barcoded 5' primer, a J-beta primer mix was included in a second PCR lasting about 6 to 11 cycles. TCRdb analysed the 5' RACE reads with MiXCR anew, one entry per CDR3 protein. The data contain 1,300,000 or so distinct CDR3 sequences, approximately 59% of them singletons. Sequencing was performed on blood. The receptor was derived from a man younger than 35 in good health. This chain uses TRBV15 with TRBJ2-1, with D perhaps TRBD1 or TRBD2 (6 bases each). CDR3 in DNA: TGTGCCATCCCATCGCCCGGAGGGGGCTACAATGAGCAGTTCTTC. Its protein product is CAIPSPGGGYNEQFF.